One and the same sample provided the 9 T cell receptor beta chains below, sequenced in a study of vaccination and CD4 T cells after COVID-19 (dated by TCRdb to 2021 to 2024). In light of the paper, this sample's treatment or condition label describes: approximately 10-day PBMC culture with coronavirus spike peptide pools or control peptides (ViraFEST assay). The library relied on PCR. The instrument given in TCRdb is Illumina iSeq 100. DNA from cultured CD4+ T cells was subjected to TCR sequencing with the Oncomine TCR Beta short-read assay at the Johns Hopkins FTIC core. TCRdb ran its own pipeline on the public reads, namely fastp trimming at Q25 and MiXCR clone calling, and kept in-frame beta chains. Identical CDR3 proteins give one entry, which carries the most common genes and DNA. This sample has about 12,000 distinct CDR3 sequences in its table, and 30% to 35% of those were observed once. The ten largest clones capture around a third of the sample.

Which antigens these TCRs recognize remains unknown. The sample in question was CD4+ T cells from blood, cultured in vitro, obtained before SARS-CoV-2 vaccination. The receptors stem from a human donor who received a COVID-19 vaccine.

This clonotype showed up just a few times. The rearrangement uses TRBV5-1 and TRBJ2-5; perhaps TRBD2 as D (6 bases). The germline V gene has CDR1 SGHRS and CDR2 YFSETQ. V gave up 3 bases and J gave up 5 bases, with 14 bases separating them. The CDR3 totals 14 residues. CDR3 amino acids: CASSWGVETETQYF. The CDR3 DNA follows: TGCGCCAGCAGCTGGGGGGTAGAGACTGAGACCCAGTACTTC.

V is TRBV7-2 and J is TRBJ2-4; the match to TRBD1 covers 8 bases. The CDR3 totals 16 residues. Germline V gene data show CDR1 as SGHTA and CDR2 as FQGNSA. Trimming took 5 bases from V and 0 from J; bases not matched to a gene: 6. The CDR3 loop reads CASSIAQGVAKNIQYF. The CDR3 DNA is TGTGCCAGCAGCATTGCACAGGGGGTAGCCAAAAACATTCAGTACTTC.

The V gene is TRBV11-2, the J gene TRBJ1-6; D is unclear. CDR1 SGHAT and CDR2 FQNNGV come from the germline V gene. V was cut by 3 bases and J by 9 bases, with 12 bases left in between. CDR3 length equals 14 residues. CDR3 in DNA: TGTGCCAGCAGCTTTGGTCAATCATCTTCACCCCTCCACTTT. Protein: CASSFGQSSSPLHF.

Only a few counts were recorded for this clonotype. This chain links TRBV6-1 with TRBJ2-7; TRBD2 matches at 10 bases. The J segment lost 3 bases and the V segment lost 10 bases, leaving 9 bases of the junction unmatched. The CDR3 length is 14 residues. Germline CDR1 and CDR2: MNHNS and SASEGT. CDR3 loop: CATQAGTSVYEQYF. The CDR3 DNA follows: TGTGCCACCCAGGCCGGGACTAGCGTCTACGAGCAGTACTTC.

J is TRBJ2-7 and V is TRBV5-1, with 9 positions matching TRBD1. The CDR3 covers 18 residues. In germline, CDR1 is SGHRS, CDR2 YFSETQ. V lost 4 bases, J lost 4 bases, and 18 bases stayed unmatched. CDR3 protein: CASSLSTSPGQGRYEQYF. The CDR3 bases are TGCGCCAGCAGCCTCTCAACCTCACCGGGACAGGGACGTTACGAGCAGTACTTC.

This chain links TRBV27 with TRBJ2-5; D call uncertain. Germline-derived CDR1 and CDR2 are MNHEY and SMNVEV (reference sequence). V lost 2 bases and J lost 6, with 13 bases in between. The CDR3 loop spans 14 amino acids. CDR3 region: CASSLKVGKKTQYF. In nucleotides, the CDR3 is TGTGCCAGCAGTTTAAAGGTGGGGAAAAAGACCCAGTACTTC.

V usage is TRBV11-2 and J usage is TRBJ2-5; TRBD2 aligns across 7 bases. Germline CDR1 and CDR2: SGHAT and FQNNGV. J was trimmed by 2 bases and V by 1 base; bases with no gene match: 4. The CDR3 runs to 15 residues. This chain's CDR3 is CASSLGAGPQETQYF. The CDR3 DNA reads as TGTGCCAGCAGCTTAGGAGCGGGGCCGCAAGAGACCCAGTACTTC.

The J gene is TRBJ1-1, the V gene TRBV2; tentatively, D is TRBD1 (6 bases). There are 15 residues in the CDR3. V shed 4 bases and J shed 0 bases, with 12 bases lying between them. Germline CDR1 SNHLY, CDR2 FYNNEI. This CDR3 is CASSVTGSMNTEAFF. In DNA, the CDR3 is TGTGCCAGCAGTGTCACAGGGAGCATGAACACTGAAGCTTTCTTT.

The chain employs TRBV7-3 and TRBJ2-5, with 7 nucleotides matching TRBD2. The germline CDR1 and CDR2 sequences are SGHTA and FQGTGA. The CDR3 covers 17 residues. J was trimmed by 2 bases and V by 3 bases; bases with no gene match: 12. The CDR3 DNA reads TGTGCCAGCAGCTTGATCCGGGGGGAATGGAGTCAAGAGACCCAGTACTTC. Protein sequence: CASSLIRGEWSQETQYF.